This TCR beta chain is from a study of CD8 T cell repertoires and HIV-1 epitope variants. Sequencing was performed with immunoSEQ multiplex PCR; in TCRdb, only in-frame clones are kept and a portion is missing. The sample yields 4,900 or so clones, approximately 71% seen once. As for this clone: Antigen unknown.

The CDR3 is 15 residues long. In germline, CDR1 is ENHRY, CDR2 SYGVKD. V shed 4 bases, J shed 4 bases, and the junction held 6 bases outside the gene matches. Sequencing used cultured CD8+ T cells derived from PBMCs. This TCR was sampled from a male donor with HIV. The chain links TRBV10-3 to TRBJ2-2; 7 bases map to TRBD2. Here the CDR3 DNA reads TGTGCCATCAGTGGAGTACTAGCGAGCACCGGGGAGCTGTTTTTT. Translating gives CAISGVLASTGELFF.